The clone carrying this TCR beta chain came up a few times. Its antigen remains unidentified. The V gene lost 2 bases and the J gene lost 3 bases, with 2 bases spanning the gap. CDR3 length: 12 residues. CDR1 is MNHGY, CDR2 SAAAGT, per germline. The treatment here: randomized to nivolumab then ipilimumab (arm A) or the reverse (arm B). The sample is drawn from a study of sequential checkpoint blockade in melanoma. Study-level results: T-cell fraction and clonality followed PD-L1 and CD8+ counts, not mutational load. For nivolumab-first patients, baseline tumor clonality was associated with response.

Sequencing was performed with immunoSEQ multiplex PCR; in TCRdb, only in-frame clones are kept and a portion is missing. Here the sample spans approximately 6,900 clones, roughly 22% being singletons. The starting material was tumor tissue (inferred from file names), obtained from a patient given nivolumab and ipilimumab in sequence. The gene calls are TRBV6-8 and TRBJ1-5; unclear D gene. This TCR was recovered from a human donor with melanoma. The CDR3 loop reads CASSYLNQPQHF. As DNA, the CDR3 is TGTGCCAGCAGTTACCTCAATCAGCCCCAGCATTTT.